The clone carrying this T cell receptor (beta chain) has a handful of counts. The read stops 3 residues short of the end of the CDR3; the missing end is completed from the germline J gene. These data are taken from a study of T cell clonality in common variable immunodeficiency. V gave up 3 bases and J gave up 3 bases, with 9 bases separating them. This CDR3 is 12 amino acids long. From germline, CDR1 is GTSNPN and CDR2 SVGIG (reference sequence). Repertoires were generated with immunoSEQ multiplex PCR, while TCRdb's copy carries only in-frame clones and drops some. The sample contains about 64,000 clones, none of them singletons.

The V and J genes are TRBV30 and TRBJ2-7; D perhaps matches TRBD2 (5 bases). The sequenced material came from peripheral blood mononuclear cells. The TCR was taken from a person between 18 and 70 years old in good health. The chain's CDR3 is CAWSPGSYEQYF. Incomplete CDR3 DNA: TGTGCCTGGAGCCCGGGGAGCTACGAG.